This T cell receptor (beta chain) was found in a study of blood T cell repertoires in COVID-19. Study in general: T cells, B-cell-depleted T cells, or PBMCs provided the cDNA or gDNA that served as material.

Produced via immunoSEQ multiplex PCR; TCRdb's table is partial and in-frame only. The table shows some 210,000 clones, with over 75% occurring only once. Assignments of participants to cohorts depended upon their own reported clinical history. This TCR was recovered from a man between 40 and 49 years old who had recovered from COVID-19. Sequences were obtained from PBMCs or T cells enriched from blood (not recorded which).

This CDR3 is CASSQEELAGLETQYF. The DNA for the CDR3 is TGCGCCAGCAGCCAAGAAGAACTAGCGGGTCTAGAGACCCAGTACTTC. The chain uses TRBV4-1 and TRBJ2-5; 9 nucleotides agree with TRBD2. The ends lost 0 bases at V and 4 bases at J; junction bases unmatched: 6. CDR1 and CDR2 from the germline V gene are MGHRA and YSYEKL. This CDR3 contains 16 residues.